A single sample gave rise to the 26 T cell receptor beta chains below, sequenced in a study of OX40 agonist ivuxolimab in advanced cancers. The library was obtained by the immunoSEQ multiplex PCR assay. This immuneACCESS table, as held by TCRdb, lists in-frame sequences with V and J called but not all clones. Of the missing ones, under half trace to an unresolved V gene in checked studies; the others have no known cause. In all, the sample holds roughly 48,000 clones, and 80% to 90% of those were seen once. The biggest ten clones account for around 10% of the sample. The starting material was CD4+ or CD8+ T cells sorted from blood, obtained in a trial of the OX40 agonist ivuxolimab. The receptors come from an adult with an advanced solid tumor such as melanoma, head and neck, liver or kidney cancer.

J is TRBJ2-7 and V is TRBV29-1; D is perhaps TRBD1 (6 bases). Trimming shortened V by 4 bases and J by 4 bases, and 17 bases separated the two germline ends. The length of the CDR3 is 14 residues. Germline CDR1 is SQVTM and CDR2 is ANQGSEA. The CDR3 bases are TGCAGCGTTGTTTCCGCACAGGGAAATTACGAGCAGTACTTC. Translating gives CSVVSAQGNYEQYF.

The chain combines TRBV18 with TRBJ2-5, with 7 bases matching TRBD2. This CDR3 spans 13 amino acids. V trimming: 4 bases; J trimming: 3 bases; junction bases outside the gene matches: 2. CDR1 and CDR2 (germline): KGHSH, LQKENI. CDR3 nucleotide sequence: TGTGCCAGCTCACACGGGACTAAAGAGACCCAGTACTTC. The encoded protein is CASSHGTKETQYF.

The sample holds one count of this clone. The chain is built from TRBV5-1 and TRBJ1-5, with 9 bases fitting TRBD1. CDR1 and CDR2 (germline): SGHRS, YFSETQ. V dropped 8 bases and J dropped 2; count of bases not matched to a gene: 5. The CDR3 has 14 residues. DNA for the CDR3: TGCGCCAGTTCACAGGGGGCGGGCAATCAGCCCCAGCATTTT. This codes for CASSQGAGNQPQHF.

The J gene is TRBJ2-7, the V gene TRBV30; D is tentatively TRBD1 or TRBD2 (5 bases each). The CDR3 extends over 12 amino acids. Germline values: CDR1 GTSNPN, CDR2 SVGIG (reference sequence). V was clipped by 5 bases and J by 7 bases, with 15 bases between them. The CDR3 region is CAWSRDGWEQYF. CDR3 nucleotide sequence: TGTGCCTGGTCCAGGGACGGCTGGGAGCAGTACTTC.

The V call is TRBV6-6, the J call TRBJ1-2; D is perhaps TRBD1 (5 bases). CDR3 length: 11 residues. Trimming stripped 6 bases from V and 6 bases from J, with 8 bases between. Germline V gene sequence: CDR1 MNHNY, CDR2 SVGAGI (reference sequence). The CDR3 region has the DNA TGTGCCAGCAGCCGCAGGGATGGCTACACCTTC. Its translation is CASSRRDGYTF.

The chain uses TRBV5-4 and TRBJ1-4; the D is unclear. Looked up from germline, CDR1 is SGHNT and CDR2 is YYREEE (reference sequence). Between the trimmed V and J ends, which lost 4 bases and 0 bases, there was a span of 10 bases. The CDR3 is made up of 15 amino acids. The CDR3 bases are TGTGCCAGCAGCAGAAACGGTGCAACTAATGAAAAACTGTTTTTT. As protein: CASSRNGATNEKLFF.

This chain joins TRBV11-3 and TRBJ2-3; 9 bases agree with TRBD2. Germline CDR1 is SGHNT and CDR2 is YENEEA. V was clipped by 1 base and J by 4 bases; unmatched bases: 3. This CDR3 contains 15 residues. CDR3 DNA sequence: TGTGCCAGCAGCTTAGGAAGCGGGAGGTCAGATACGCAGTATTTT. This codes for CASSLGSGRSDTQYF.

The CDR3 DNA reads TGTGCCAGCAGCTTGGGCCTATCAATCCATGGCTACACCTTC. Protein sequence: CASSLGLSIHGYTF. The chain joins TRBV11-3 to TRBJ1-2; no definite D call. Germline V CDR1 and CDR2: SGHNT, YENEEA. The CDR3 extends over 14 amino acids. V lost 3 bases and J 6 bases, leaving 14 bases between the germline ends.

The V and J genes are TRBV5-1 and TRBJ2-3, with 8 bases fitting TRBD2. The CDR3 runs to 14 residues. Trimming took 5 bases from V and 5 from J; bases not matched to a gene: 7. The V gene's germline CDR1 is SGHRS and CDR2 YFSETQ. CDR3 coding DNA: TGCGCCAGCAGGGCGGGAGGAGGAGAAGATACGCAGTATTTT. Translated, it gives CASRAGGGEDTQYF.

The chain carries TRBV10-3 and TRBJ1-3; TRBD1 is a possible D gene (5 bases). Germline CDR1 is ENHRY and CDR2 is SYGVKD. The CDR3 has 17 residues. Trimming stripped 0 bases from V and 1 base from J, with 13 bases between. The CDR3 nucleotides read TGTGCCATCAGTGAGTCGAACAGGCGACGGTCTGGAAACACCATATATTTT. It specifies CAISESNRRRSGNTIYF.

The chain couples TRBV14 to TRBJ2-1; no clear D. The length of the CDR3 is 15 residues. In germline, CDR1 is SGHDN, CDR2 FVKESK. Trimming took 2 bases from V and 9 from J, leaving 17 bases between them. This CDR3 reads CASSQTNYRAGEQFF. CDR3 nucleotides: TGTGCCAGCAGCCAAACAAATTATCGGGCCGGTGAGCAGTTCTTC.

This sequence joins TRBV7-2 and TRBJ2-3; D not certain. The V end lost 4 bases, the J end lost 4 bases, and 12 bases lay between the germline ends. This CDR3 has 14 residues. CDR1 and CDR2 from the germline V gene are SGHTA and FQGNSA. The CDR3 loop reads CASSSTSSSDTQYF. In DNA form, the CDR3 reads TGTGCCAGCAGCTCCACCTCTAGTTCAGATACGCAGTATTTT.

V is TRBV28 and J is TRBJ1-1; no reliable D call. V gave up 5 bases and J gave up 3 bases, with 16 bases separating them. CDR1 and CDR2 from the germline V gene are MDHEN and SYDVKM. The CDR3 runs 15 residues. Here the CDR3 reads CASSLRSLGHTEAFF. CDR3 DNA: TGTGCCAGCAGTCTCCGGAGTTTAGGTCACACTGAAGCTTTCTTT.

The V gene is TRBV6-5, the J gene TRBJ2-7; a possible D gene is TRBD1 (7 bases). The CDR3 is 12 amino acids. Germline loops: CDR1 MNHEY, CDR2 SVGAGI. Trimming shortened V by 6 bases and J by 5 bases, and 11 bases separated the two germline ends. The CDR3 DNA reads as TGTGCCAGCAGCAGGGGGGTCGACGAGCAGTACTTC. As protein: CASSRGVDEQYF.

The chain has TRBV28 and TRBJ1-4; D is uncertain. This CDR3 spans 13 amino acids. Per the germline V gene, CDR1 is MDHEN and CDR2 is SYDVKM. The germline V and J ends were trimmed by 8 bases and 0 bases, with 7 bases remaining between them. The CDR3 DNA sequence: TGTGCCAGCTCTCTTTCAACTAATGAAAAACTGTTTTTT. Translated, it gives CASSLSTNEKLFF.

This chain uses TRBV18 with TRBJ2-1; tentative D call: TRBD2 (6 bases). The CDR3 contains 16 residues. Germline loops: CDR1 KGHSH, CDR2 LQKENI. Trimming cost V 8 bases and J 0 bases, with 17 bases left between them. The CDR3 sequence: CASEQTGGVSYNEQFF. Written as DNA, the CDR3 is TGTGCCAGCGAACAAACCGGAGGGGTCTCCTACAATGAGCAGTTCTTC. The variable domain in full, completed from reference TRBV18 and TRBJ2-1, reads NAGVMQNPRHLVRRRGQEARLRCSPMKGHSHVYWYRQLPEEGLKFMVYLQKENIIDESGMPKERFSAEFPKEGPSILRIQQVVRGDSAAYFCASEQTGGVSYNEQFFGPGTRLTVL.

The chain has TRBV7-9 and TRBJ2-7, with a possible D match to TRBD2 (5 bases). This CDR3 has 17 amino acids. Deletions cut 5 bases from V and 5 bases from J, with 25 bases between. Germline loops: CDR1 SEHNR, CDR2 FQNEAQ (reference sequence). The CDR3 sequence is CASSPFVGQGRSHEQYF. CDR3 in DNA: TGTGCCAGCAGCCCGTTTGTCGGTCAAGGGAGAAGCCACGAGCAGTACTTC. Full variable domain (outside the CDR3, taken from reference TRBV7-9 and TRBJ2-7): DTGVSQNPRHKITKRGQNVTFRCDPISEHNRLYWYRQTLGQGPEFLTYFQNEAQLEKSRLLSDRFSAERPKGSFSTLEIQRTEQGDSAMYLCASSPFVGQGRSHEQYFGPGTRLTVT.

This chain uses TRBV30 with TRBJ2-3; no definite D call. This CDR3 contains 11 residues. Per the germline V gene, CDR1 is GTSNPN and CDR2 is SVGIG (reference sequence). Between the trimmed V and J ends, which lost 5 bases and 6 bases, there was a span of 9 bases. The CDR3 loop is CAWAPLDTQYF. In nucleotides, the CDR3 is TGTGCCTGGGCCCCTTTGGATACGCAGTATTTT. Supplemented by reference TRBV30 and TRBJ2-3, the full variable domain reads SQTIHQWPATLVQPVGSPLSLECTVEGTSNPNLYWYRQAAGRGLQLLFYSVGIGQISSEVPQNLSASRPQDRQFILSSKKLLLSDSGFYLCAWAPLDTQYFGPGTRLTVL.

In this sample, this clone turned up once. V is TRBV5-8 and J is TRBJ2-7; D call uncertain. The CDR3 consists of 14 residues. The ends were cut back, 0 bases at V and 6 bases at J, with 13 bases in the middle. Germline CDR1 reads SGHTS; CDR2 reads YDEGEE. The CDR3 reads CASSLGTLRSEQYF. Here the CDR3 DNA reads TGTGCCAGCAGCTTGGGGACCCTAAGGAGCGAGCAGTACTTC.

This clone was observed once. The V gene is TRBV29-1, the J gene TRBJ2-7, with D unresolved. CDR1 is SQVTM, CDR2 ANQGSEA, per germline. Trimming stripped 4 bases from V and 4 bases from J, with 8 bases between. CDR3 length equals 11 residues. The CDR3 loop is CSVVGSYEQYF. The CDR3 DNA follows: TGCAGCGTTGTAGGGTCTTACGAGCAGTACTTC.

This chain connects TRBV7-9 to TRBJ2-5, with D tentatively TRBD2 (6 bases). The germline V gene encodes CDR1 SEHNR and CDR2 FQNEAQ (reference sequence). The CDR3 loop spans 13 amino acids. Trimming stripped 6 bases from V and 3 bases from J, with 11 bases between. Here the CDR3 DNA reads TGTGCCAGCAGAAGTAGCGGAGAAGAGACCCAGTACTTC. Protein: CASRSSGEETQYF.

This chain uses TRBV4-1 with TRBJ2-7; no clear D gene. CDR3 size: 15 residues. The V end was cut by 1 base, the J end by 3 bases, with 13 bases between. Per the germline V gene, CDR1 is MGHRA and CDR2 is YSYEKL. The CDR3, as DNA: TGCGCCAGCAGCCAAGGGGGTCGGACCGGCTACGAGCAGTACTTC. Its protein is CASSQGGRTGYEQYF.

This clone came up once. The CDR3 sequence: CASSPHGVAKNIQYF. CDR3 coding DNA: TGTGCCAGCAGTCCACACGGGGTAGCCAAAAACATTCAGTACTTC. The V call is TRBV28, the J call TRBJ2-4; D perhaps matches TRBD2 (5 bases). With 5 bases removed from V and 0 bases from J, the gap between germline ends came to 11 bases. Germline V gene data show CDR1 as MDHEN and CDR2 as SYDVKM. The CDR3 sequence is 15 residues long.

The chain couples TRBV2 to TRBJ2-1; D is uncertain. The CDR3 totals 12 residues. Germline CDR1 reads SNHLY; CDR2 reads FYNNEI. V lost 6 bases and J 8 bases, leaving 11 bases between the germline ends. The CDR3 DNA reads as TGTGCCAGCAGGGGCGTTGGGGATGAGCAGTTCTTC. It yields the protein CASRGVGDEQFF.

The chain recombines TRBV18 with TRBJ2-1; 11 nucleotides line up with TRBD2. Looked up from germline, CDR1 is KGHSH and CDR2 is LQKENI. The CDR3 has 16 amino acids. The J segment lost 3 bases and the V segment lost 3 bases, leaving 4 bases of the junction unmatched. CDR3 nucleotides: TGTGCCAGCTCACCCCCGGGACTAGCGGTCTACAATGAGCAGTTCTTC. It encodes CASSPPGLAVYNEQFF.

The chain is built from TRBV18 and TRBJ2-3; 15 bases line up with TRBD2. This CDR3 spans 16 amino acids. Germline V gene sequence: CDR1 KGHSH, CDR2 LQKENI. V shed 3 bases, J shed 3 bases, and the junction held 1 base outside the gene matches. This chain's CDR3 is CASSPGLAGGTDTQYF. The DNA for the CDR3 is TGTGCCAGCTCACCCGGACTAGCGGGAGGGACAGATACGCAGTATTTT.